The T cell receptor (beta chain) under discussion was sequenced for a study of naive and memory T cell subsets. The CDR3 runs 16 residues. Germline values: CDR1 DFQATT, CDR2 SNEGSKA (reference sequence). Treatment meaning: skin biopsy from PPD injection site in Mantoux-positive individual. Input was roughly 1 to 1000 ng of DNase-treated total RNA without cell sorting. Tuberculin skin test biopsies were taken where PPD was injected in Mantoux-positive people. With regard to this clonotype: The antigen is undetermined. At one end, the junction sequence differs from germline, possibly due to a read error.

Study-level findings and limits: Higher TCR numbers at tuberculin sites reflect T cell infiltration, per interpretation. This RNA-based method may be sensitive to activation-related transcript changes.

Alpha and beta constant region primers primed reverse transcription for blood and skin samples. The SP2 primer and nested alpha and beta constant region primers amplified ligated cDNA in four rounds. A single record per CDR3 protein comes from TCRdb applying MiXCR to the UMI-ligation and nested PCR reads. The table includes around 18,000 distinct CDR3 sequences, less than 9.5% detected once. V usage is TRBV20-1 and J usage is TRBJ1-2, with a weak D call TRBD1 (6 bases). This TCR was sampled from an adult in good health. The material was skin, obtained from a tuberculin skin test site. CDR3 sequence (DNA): TGCAGTGCTAGAAAGGGGGGCGGGGGATTGGTCTATGGCGACACCTTC. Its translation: CSARKGGGGLVYGDTF.